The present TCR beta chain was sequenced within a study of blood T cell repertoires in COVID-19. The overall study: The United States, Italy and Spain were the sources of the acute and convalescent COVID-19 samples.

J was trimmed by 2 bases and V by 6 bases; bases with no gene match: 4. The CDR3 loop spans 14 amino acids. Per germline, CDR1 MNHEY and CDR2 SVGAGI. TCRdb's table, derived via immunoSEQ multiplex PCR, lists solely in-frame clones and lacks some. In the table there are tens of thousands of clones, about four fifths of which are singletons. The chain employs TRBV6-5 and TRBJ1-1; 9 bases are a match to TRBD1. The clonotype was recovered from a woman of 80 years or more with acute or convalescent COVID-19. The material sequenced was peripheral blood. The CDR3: CASRSTGGNTEAFF. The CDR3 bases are TGTGCCAGCAGATCGACAGGGGGAAACACTGAAGCTTTCTTT.